The 9 T cell receptor beta chains below all came from one sample that was sequenced in a study of blood T cell repertoires in COVID-19. Profiled with immunoSEQ multiplex PCR; TCRdb holds only in-frame clones, not every one. This repertoire shows about 69,000 clones, 84% found once; its top ten account for 13%. Sequencing used peripheral blood. The receptors derive from a man between 50 and 59 years old with COVID-19, enrolled during active disease.

In DNA, the CDR3 is TGTGCCAGCAGCTCCATAACACAGGGTCCAAAACTGTTTTTT. The encoded protein is CASSSITQGPKLFF. V gene TRBV7-9 combines with J gene TRBJ1-4, with TRBD1 as a possible D gene (6 bases). CDR1 is SEHNR and CDR2 is FQNEAQ in the germline V gene (reference sequence). Deletions cut 4 bases from V and 10 bases from J, with 16 bases between. The CDR3 is 14 residues long. Full variable domain (remainder filled in from reference TRBV7-9 and TRBJ1-4): DTGVSQNPRHKITKRGQNVTFRCDPISEHNRLYWYRQTLGQGPEFLTYFQNEAQLEKSRLLSDRFSAERPKGSFSTLEIQRTEQGDSAMYLCASSSITQGPKLFFGSGTQLSVL.

The chain combines TRBV5-1 with TRBJ1-6, with 7 bases lining up with TRBD1. The germline gives CDR1 SGHRS, CDR2 YFSETQ. V shed 0 bases, J shed 0 bases, and the junction held 15 bases outside the gene matches. CDR3 length: 21 residues. The CDR3 sequence is CASSLASGGTAQSSYNSPLHF. The CDR3 DNA follows: TGCGCCAGCAGCTTGGCCTCTGGGGGGACAGCCCAGAGCTCCTATAATTCACCCCTCCACTTT.

This chain connects TRBV7-7 to TRBJ2-5; 8 bases line up with TRBD2. The ends lost 4 bases at V and 5 bases at J; junction bases unmatched: 12. This CDR3 is built from 16 residues. The germline V gene encodes CDR1 SSHAT and CDR2 FNYEAQ (reference sequence). CDR3 amino acids: CASSSGRVAGYETQYF. The DNA of the CDR3 is TGTGCCAGCAGCTCCGGGCGGGTAGCGGGGTACGAGACCCAGTACTTC.

This rearrangement joins TRBV28 to TRBJ2-1; 7 positions match TRBD1. CDR1 is MDHEN, CDR2 SYDVKM, per germline. V dropped 2 bases and J dropped 3; count of bases not matched to a gene: 7. The CDR3 runs to 16 residues. The CDR3 nucleotides read TGTGCCAGCAGTTTAATTTACCGGGACAGCTACAATGAGCAGTTCTTC. It yields the protein CASSLIYRDSYNEQFF.

V is TRBV29-1 and J is TRBJ1-5; possibly TRBD1 for D (6 bases). The CDR3 sequence is 13 residues long. Trimming took off 5 bases at V and 0 bases at J, with 8 bases between the two ends. Germline V lookup: CDR1 SQVTM, CDR2 ANQGSEA. CDR3 in DNA: TGCAGCGTTAGCAGGGGTAGCAATCAGCCCCAGCATTTT. This codes for CSVSRGSNQPQHF. Based on the CDR3 plus reference TRBV29-1 and TRBJ1-5, the full variable domain is SAVISQKPSRDICQRGTSLTIQCQVDSQVTMMFWYRQQPGQSLTLIATANQGSEATYESGFVIDKFPISRPNLTFSTLTVSNMSPEDSSIYLCSVSRGSNQPQHFGDGTRLSIL.

The chain has TRBV19 and TRBJ1-6, with a possible D match to TRBD1 (6 bases). Between the trimmed V and J ends, which lost 5 bases and 3 bases, there was a span of 17 bases. Germline V lookup: CDR1 LNHDA, CDR2 SQIVND (reference sequence). The CDR3 consists of 17 residues. The CDR3 DNA follows: TGTGCCAGTAGTTCATCGACCGGACAGTACTATAATTCACCCCTCCACTTT. As protein: CASSSSTGQYYNSPLHF.

The J gene is TRBJ1-6, the V gene TRBV12-5; the match to TRBD1 covers 10 bases. The CDR3 contains 15 residues. CDR1 and CDR2 (germline): LGHNT, FRNRAP. With 7 bases clipped from V and 4 bases from J, the junction kept 4 bases outside the gene matches. The CDR3 reads CASAMDRGYNSPLHF. The CDR3 DNA is TGTGCTAGTGCCATGGACAGGGGGTATAATTCACCCCTCCACTTT. Full variable domain (rest looked up from reference TRBV12-5 and TRBJ1-6): DARVTQTPRHKVTEMGQEVTMRCQPILGHNTVFWYRQTMMQGLELLAYFRNRAPLDDSGMPKDRFSAEMPDATLATLKIQPSEPRDSAVYFCASAMDRGYNSPLHFGNGTRLTVT.

This chain uses TRBV19 with TRBJ1-6; possible D gene TRBD1, 6 bases. The CDR3 is 18 amino acids. From germline, CDR1 is LNHDA and CDR2 SQIVND (reference sequence). V lost 0 bases to trimming and J lost 7 bases, with 19 bases between them. The CDR3 DNA is TGTGCCAGTAGTATAGAATGGGTGGGGGGGCGTTTGAATTCACCCCTCCACTTT. It codes for CASSIEWVGGRLNSPLHF.

This rearrangement joins TRBV6-5 to TRBJ2-5, with TRBD2 matching 10 bases. Germline V gene sequence: CDR1 MNHEY, CDR2 SVGAGI. The junction had 8 bases not matched to a gene; V was cut back by 6 bases and J by 4 bases. The CDR3 totals 15 residues. CDR3 loop: CASSPIAGGLETQYF. CDR3 coding DNA: TGTGCCAGCAGCCCCATAGCGGGGGGTCTAGAGACCCAGTACTTC.